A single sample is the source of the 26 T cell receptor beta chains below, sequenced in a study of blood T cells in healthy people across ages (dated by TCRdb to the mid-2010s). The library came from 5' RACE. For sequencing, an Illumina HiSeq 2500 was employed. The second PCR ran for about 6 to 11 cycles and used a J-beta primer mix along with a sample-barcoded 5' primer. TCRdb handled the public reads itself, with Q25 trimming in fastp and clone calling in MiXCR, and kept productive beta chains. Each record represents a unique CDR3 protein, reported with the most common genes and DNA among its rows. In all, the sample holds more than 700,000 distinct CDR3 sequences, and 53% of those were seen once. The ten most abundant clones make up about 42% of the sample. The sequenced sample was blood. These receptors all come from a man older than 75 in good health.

In nucleotides, the CDR3 is TGTGCCAGCAGCTTAGGGGTTCCTTCGGGAGGGCAGCAGTACTTC. The encoded protein is CASSLGVPSGGQQYF. The rearrangement links TRBV7-9 to TRBJ2-4; TRBD2 matches at 8 bases. CDR3 size: 15 residues. J lost 13 bases, V lost 1 base, and 12 bases had no gene match. Per the germline V gene, CDR1 is SEHNR and CDR2 is FQNEAQ (reference sequence).

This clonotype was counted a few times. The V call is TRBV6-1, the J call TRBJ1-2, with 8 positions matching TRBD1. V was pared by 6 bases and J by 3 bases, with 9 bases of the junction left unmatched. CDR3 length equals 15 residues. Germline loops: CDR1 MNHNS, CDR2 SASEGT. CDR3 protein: CASRIRQGSDYGYTF. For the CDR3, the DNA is TGTGCCAGCAGGATAAGACAGGGGTCGGACTATGGCTACACCTTC.

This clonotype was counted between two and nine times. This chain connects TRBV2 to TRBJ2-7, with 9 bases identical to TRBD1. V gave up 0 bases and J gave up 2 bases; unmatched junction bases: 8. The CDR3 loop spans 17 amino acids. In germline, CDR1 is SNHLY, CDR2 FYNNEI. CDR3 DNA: TGTGCCAGCAGTGAAGCGCTTAGGGGACAGGGCACCTACGAGCAGTACTTC. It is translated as CASSEALRGQGTYEQYF.

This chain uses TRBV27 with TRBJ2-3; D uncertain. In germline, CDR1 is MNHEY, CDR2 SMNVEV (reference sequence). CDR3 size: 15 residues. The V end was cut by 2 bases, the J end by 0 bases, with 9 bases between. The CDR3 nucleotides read TGTGCCAGCAGTTTAAGATTCTCTAGCACAGATACGCAGTATTTT. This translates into CASSLRFSSTDTQYF.

The CDR3 DNA reads as TGTGCCACCAGCAGATCCGGGGACAGGGGGCAAGGGGCCAAAAACATTCAGTACTTC. Amino acid sequence: CATSRSGDRGQGAKNIQYF. This chain connects TRBV15 to TRBJ2-4; TRBD1 aligns across 12 bases. There are 19 residues in the CDR3. Germline values: CDR1 LNHNV, CDR2 YYDKDF (reference sequence). After removal of 2 bases from V and 1 base from J, the junction contained 9 bases not matched to a gene.

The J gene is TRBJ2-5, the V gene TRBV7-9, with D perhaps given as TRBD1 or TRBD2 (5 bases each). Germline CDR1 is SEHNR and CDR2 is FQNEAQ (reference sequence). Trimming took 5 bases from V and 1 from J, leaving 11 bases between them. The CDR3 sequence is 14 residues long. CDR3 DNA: TGTGCCAGCAGCCCTACAGGACTCCAAGAGACCCAGTACTTC. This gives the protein CASSPTGLQETQYF.

CDR3 bases: TGTGCCAGCAGCAACCTCCCTACAGGGTGGCAGCCCCAGCATTTT. It translates to CASSNLPTGWQPQHF. The chain is built from TRBV21-1 and TRBJ1-5; TRBD1, the table's D call, was not compared with the DNA. TRBV21-1 is a pseudogene locus. The CDR3 spans 15 residues.

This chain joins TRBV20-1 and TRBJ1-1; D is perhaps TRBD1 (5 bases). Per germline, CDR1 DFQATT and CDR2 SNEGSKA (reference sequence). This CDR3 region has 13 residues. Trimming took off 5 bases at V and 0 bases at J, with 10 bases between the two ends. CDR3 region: CSARRGVNTEAFF. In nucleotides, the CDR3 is TGCAGTGCTCGTAGGGGAGTGAACACTGAAGCTTTCTTT.

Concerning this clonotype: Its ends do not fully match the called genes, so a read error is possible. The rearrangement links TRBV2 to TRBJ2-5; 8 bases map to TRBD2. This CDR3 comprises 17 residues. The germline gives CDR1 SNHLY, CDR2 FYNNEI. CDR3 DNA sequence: TGTGCCAGCAGTGAGGGACTATTAGCGGGAACTCAAGAGCCCCAGTACTTC. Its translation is CASSEGLLAGTQEPQYF.

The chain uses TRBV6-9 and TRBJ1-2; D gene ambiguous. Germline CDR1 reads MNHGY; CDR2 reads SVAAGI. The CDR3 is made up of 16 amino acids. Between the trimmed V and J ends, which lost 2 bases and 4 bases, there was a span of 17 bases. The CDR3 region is CASSYIAPKEIYGYTF. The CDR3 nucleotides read TGTGCCAGCAGTTATATCGCCCCTAAGGAGATCTATGGCTACACCTTC.

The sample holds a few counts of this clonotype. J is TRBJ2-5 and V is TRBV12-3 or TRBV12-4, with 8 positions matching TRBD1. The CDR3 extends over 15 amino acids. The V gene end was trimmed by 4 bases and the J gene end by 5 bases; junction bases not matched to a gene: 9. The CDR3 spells CASSSQAGGRETQYF. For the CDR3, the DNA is TGTGCCAGCAGTTCTCAGGCAGGGGGCCGGGAGACCCAGTACTTC.

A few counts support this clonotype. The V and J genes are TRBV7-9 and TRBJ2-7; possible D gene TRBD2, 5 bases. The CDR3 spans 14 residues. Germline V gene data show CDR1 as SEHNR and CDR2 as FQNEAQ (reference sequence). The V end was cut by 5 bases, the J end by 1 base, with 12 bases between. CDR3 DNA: TGTGCCAGCAGCCCCAATGAGGGATCCTACGAGCAGTACTTC. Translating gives CASSPNEGSYEQYF.

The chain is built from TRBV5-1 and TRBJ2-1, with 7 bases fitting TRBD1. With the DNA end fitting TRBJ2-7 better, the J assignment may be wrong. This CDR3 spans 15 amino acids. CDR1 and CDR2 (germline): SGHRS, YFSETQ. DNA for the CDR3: TGCGCCAGCACCCCGGGACAGAGCTCCTACAATGAGCAGTACGTC. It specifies CASTPGQSSYNEQYV.

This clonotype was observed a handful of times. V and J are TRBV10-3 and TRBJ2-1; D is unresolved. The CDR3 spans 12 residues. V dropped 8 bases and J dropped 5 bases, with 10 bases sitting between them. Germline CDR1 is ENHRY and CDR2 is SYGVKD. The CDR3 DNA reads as TGTGCCATCGCCGGCCGGAACAATGAGCAGTTCTTC. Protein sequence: CAIAGRNNEQFF.

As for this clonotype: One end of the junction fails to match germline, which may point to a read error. As DNA, the CDR3 is TGTGCCGGCAGTCCCTCTCCCCAGAGGGTGCCCTTCTTCTACGAGCAGTACTTC. Its protein is CAGSPSPQRVPFFYEQYF. V is TRBV27 and J is TRBJ2-5, with D maybe TRBD2 (5 bases). TRBJ2-7 explains the end of the DNA better; the J call may be wrong. Germline V CDR1 and CDR2: MNHEY, SMNVEV (reference sequence). The CDR3 sequence is 18 residues long.

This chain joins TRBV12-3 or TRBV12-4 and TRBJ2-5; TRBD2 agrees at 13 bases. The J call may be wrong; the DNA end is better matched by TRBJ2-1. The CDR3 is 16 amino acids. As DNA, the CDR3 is TGTGCCAGCTCTGGACTAGCGGGAGTTCGGCAAGAGACCCAGTTCTTC. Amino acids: CASSGLAGVRQETQFF.

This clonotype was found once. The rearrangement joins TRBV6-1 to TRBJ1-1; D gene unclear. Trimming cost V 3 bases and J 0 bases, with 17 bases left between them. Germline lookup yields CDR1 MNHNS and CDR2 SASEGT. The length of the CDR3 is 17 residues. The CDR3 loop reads CASSEIPAGSMNTEAFF. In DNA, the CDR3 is TGTGCCAGCAGTGAGATCCCCGCAGGCTCGATGAACACTGAAGCTTTCTTT.

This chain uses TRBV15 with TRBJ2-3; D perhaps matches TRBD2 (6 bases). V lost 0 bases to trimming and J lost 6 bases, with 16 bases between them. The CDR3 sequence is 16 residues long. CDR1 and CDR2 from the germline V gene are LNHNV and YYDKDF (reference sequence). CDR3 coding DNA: TGTGCCACCAGCAGAGATTGGGGACTCACTGAGGATACGCAGTATTTT. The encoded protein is CATSRDWGLTEDTQYF.

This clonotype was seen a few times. The chain's CDR3 is CSAISLAGIGETQYF. CDR3 DNA sequence: TGCAGTGCTATCTCTCTAGCGGGAATCGGAGAGACCCAGTACTTC. This chain joins TRBV20-1 and TRBJ2-5, with 9 bases lining up with TRBD2. V lost 4 bases and J lost 4; bases outside the gene matches: 10. The germline V gene has CDR1 DFQATT and CDR2 SNEGSKA (reference sequence). This CDR3 has 15 residues.

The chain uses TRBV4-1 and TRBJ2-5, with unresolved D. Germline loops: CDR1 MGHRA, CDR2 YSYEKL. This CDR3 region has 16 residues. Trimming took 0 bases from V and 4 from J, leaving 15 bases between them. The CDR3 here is CASSQDGEAPRETQYF. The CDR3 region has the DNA TGCGCCAGCAGCCAAGATGGAGAGGCCCCGCGAGAGACCCAGTACTTC.

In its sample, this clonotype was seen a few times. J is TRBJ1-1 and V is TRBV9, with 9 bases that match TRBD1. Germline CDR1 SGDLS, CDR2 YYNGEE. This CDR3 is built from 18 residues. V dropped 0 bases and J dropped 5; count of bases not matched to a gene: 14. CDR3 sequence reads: CASSVAPFRDREGTEAFF. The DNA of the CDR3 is TGTGCCAGCAGCGTAGCCCCCTTCCGGGACAGGGAAGGGACTGAAGCTTTCTTT.

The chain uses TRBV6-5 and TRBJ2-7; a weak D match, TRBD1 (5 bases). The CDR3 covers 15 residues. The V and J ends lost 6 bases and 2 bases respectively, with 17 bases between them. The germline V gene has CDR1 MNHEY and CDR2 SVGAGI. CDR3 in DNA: TGTGCCAGCAGCCTAGAGGCAGGGTTTCCCTACGAGCAGTACTTC. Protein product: CASSLEAGFPYEQYF.

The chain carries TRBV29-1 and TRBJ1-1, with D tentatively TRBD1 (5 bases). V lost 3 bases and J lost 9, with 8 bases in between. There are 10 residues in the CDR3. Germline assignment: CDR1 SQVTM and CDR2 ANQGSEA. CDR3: CSVDAGKAFF. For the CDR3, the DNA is TGCAGCGTTGACGCAGGGAAAGCTTTCTTT.

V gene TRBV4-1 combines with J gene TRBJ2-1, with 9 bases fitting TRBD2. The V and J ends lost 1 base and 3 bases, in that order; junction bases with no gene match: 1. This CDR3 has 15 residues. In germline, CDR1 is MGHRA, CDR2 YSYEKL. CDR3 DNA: TGCGCCAGCAGCCAAGGACTAGCGGTCTACAATGAGCAGTTCTTC. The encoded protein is CASSQGLAVYNEQFF.

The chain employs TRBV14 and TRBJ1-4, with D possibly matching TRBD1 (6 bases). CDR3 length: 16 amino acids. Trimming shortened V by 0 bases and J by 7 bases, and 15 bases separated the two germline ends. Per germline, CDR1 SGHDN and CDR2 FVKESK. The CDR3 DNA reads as TGTGCCAGCAGCCAAGATCTGCCGGGGGCGGGTGAAAAACTGTTTTTT. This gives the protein CASSQDLPGAGEKLFF.

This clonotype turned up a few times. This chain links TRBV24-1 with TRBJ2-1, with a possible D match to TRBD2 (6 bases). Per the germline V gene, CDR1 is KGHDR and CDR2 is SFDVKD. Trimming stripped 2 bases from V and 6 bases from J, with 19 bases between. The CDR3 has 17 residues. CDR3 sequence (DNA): TGTGCCACCAGTGATTCCCAAAGGGGACTTGCTCGCAATGAGCAGTTCTTC. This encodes CATSDSQRGLARNEQFF.